What follows are 29 T cell receptor beta chains derived from one specimen sequenced in a study of T cell repertoires in cytomegalovirus infection. TCRdb re-called the reads through MiXCR, storing one row per CDR3 protein. The table lists around 800,000 distinct CDR3 sequences, approximately 30% of them singletons. Antigens for these TCRs are unknown. Sample: cultured CD8+ T cells from PBMCs, taken from culture after CMV antigen stimulation. The receptor source for this set is a human donor in good health (CMV status not recorded). Some clones in this sample may be carry-over from other donors' samples.

This chain joins TRBV9 and TRBJ1-2; unclear D gene. This CDR3 comprises 15 residues. Trimming left V 0 bases short and J 0 bases short, with 9 bases between. Germline-derived CDR1 and CDR2 are SGDLS and YYNGEE. The CDR3 coding sequence is TGTGCCAGCAGCGTAGGCCGCGAGGCTAACTATGGCTACACCTTC. Its translation is CASSVGREANYGYTF.

Comment on this clonotype: Relative to the germline gene, one junction end is altered; a read error may explain this. The chain has TRBV7-2 and TRBJ1-2; D call uncertain. CDR1 and CDR2 (germline): SGHTA, FQGNSA. CDR3 length equals 14 residues. The CDR3 region is CASSHRGPDYCYSF. The CDR3 region has the DNA TGTGCCAGCAGCCACCGCGGGCCTGACTATTGCTACAGCTTC.

The V gene is TRBV12-3 or TRBV12-4, the J gene TRBJ2-5; possible D gene TRBD2, 6 bases. Trimming pared 4 bases from V and 5 bases from J, leaving 17 bases between. The length of the CDR3 is 15 residues. The CDR3 sequence: CASSSEAPGVETQYF. The CDR3 DNA follows: TGTGCCAGCAGTTCGGAGGCTCCGGGAGTCGAGACCCAGTACTTC.

The rearrangement uses TRBV19 and TRBJ1-5, with a tentative D call TRBD1 (5 bases). CDR1 is LNHDA, CDR2 SQIVND, per germline (reference sequence). The length of the CDR3 is 16 residues. The germline V and J ends were trimmed by 3 bases and 2 bases, with 14 bases remaining between them. The chain's CDR3 is CASSILNLGGNQPQHF. The CDR3 DNA sequence: TGTGCCAGTAGTATCTTAAATTTAGGGGGCAATCAGCCCCAGCATTTT.

This clonotype has only a few counts. The V gene is TRBV6-5, the J gene TRBJ2-1; 9 positions agree with TRBD1. Germline CDR1 MNHEY, CDR2 SVGAGI. The CDR3 is made up of 14 amino acids. Trimming cost V 11 bases and J 0 bases; bases outside gene matches: 5. As DNA, the CDR3 is TGTGCCGCTGGGGGACAGGGCTCCTACAATGAGCAGTTCTTC. Translation gives CAAGGQGSYNEQFF.

Worth noting for this clonotype: Germline and junction disagree at one end, which may indicate a read error. The chain combines TRBV6-2 or TRBV6-3 with TRBJ1-1, with D possibly TRBD1 on 5 matching bases. In germline, CDR1 is MNHEY, CDR2 SVGEGT. The CDR3 has 14 amino acids. The CDR3 bases are TGTGTCAGCAGTTACGAAGGGGTAAACACTGAAGCTTTCTTT. Translated: CVSSYEGVNTEAFF.

This clonotype was seen a few times. The V and J genes are TRBV7-9 and TRBJ2-7; D not certain. The CDR3 covers 14 residues. V was pared by 4 bases and J by 3 bases, with 13 bases between. Per the germline V gene, CDR1 is SEHNR and CDR2 is FQNEAQ (reference sequence). This CDR3 is CASSSGGLLYEQYF. In DNA form, the CDR3 reads TGTGCCAGCAGCTCGGGTGGCCTCCTCTACGAGCAGTACTTC.

The genes are TRBV7-6 and TRBJ2-1; perhaps TRBD2 as D (5 bases). Trimming shortened V by 5 bases and J by 0 bases, and 11 bases separated the two germline ends. Germline V gene data show CDR1 as SGHVS and CDR2 as FNYEAQ. The CDR3 runs 15 residues. CDR3 in DNA: TGTGCCAGCAGCAAGGAGGACCGCTCCTACAATGAGCAGTTCTTC. Protein product: CASSKEDRSYNEQFF.

The chain couples TRBV13 to TRBJ2-1; 11 nucleotides line up with TRBD2. The CDR3 contains 17 residues. J gave up 5 bases and V 5 bases, and 11 bases lay outside the gene matches. From germline, CDR1 is PRHDT and CDR2 FYEKMQ (reference sequence). The CDR3 protein is CASSPRGSGGVNNEQFF. CDR3 coding DNA: TGTGCCAGCAGCCCCCGGGGTAGCGGGGGGGTAAACAATGAGCAGTTCTTC.

This rearrangement joins TRBV28 to TRBJ2-1; maybe TRBD2 (5 bases). The germline V gene has CDR1 MDHEN and CDR2 SYDVKM. CDR3 size: 14 residues. V was clipped by 7 bases and J by 0 bases, with 10 bases between them. DNA of the CDR3: TGTGCCAGCATATTCCGGGGCTCCTACAATGAGCAGTTCTTC. This translates into CASIFRGSYNEQFF.

The chain uses TRBV19 and TRBJ1-5; 9 nucleotides match TRBD1. Germline trimming cut 4 bases from V and 11 bases from J; bases unmatched to any gene: 12. The CDR3 is made up of 15 amino acids. Germline V gene data show CDR1 as LNHDA and CDR2 as SQIVND (reference sequence). The CDR3 coding sequence is TGTGCCAGTAGTACGGGACAGGGTGTTTTTTCGTCCCAGCATTTT. Protein product: CASSTGQGVFSSQHF. Full variable domain (outside the CDR3, taken from reference TRBV19 and TRBJ1-5): DGGITQSPKYLFRKEGQNVTLSCEQNLNHDAMYWYRQDPGQGLRLIYYSQIVNDFQKGDIAEGYSVSREKKESFPLTVTSAQKNPTAFYLCASSTGQGVFSSQHFGDGTRLSIL.

This clonotype was recorded many times. The chain is built from TRBV7-9 and TRBJ2-7; 10 bases are a match to TRBD1. V gave up 5 bases and J gave up 0 bases; unmatched junction bases: 4. Germline CDR1 SEHNR, CDR2 FQNEAQ (reference sequence). The CDR3 spans 15 residues. The CDR3 bases are TGTGCCAGCAGCGACCGGGACAGGGGCTCCTACGAGCAGTACGTC. Protein product: CASSDRDRGSYEQYV.

In its sample, this clonotype was seen a few times. The chain employs TRBV6-1 and TRBJ2-7; D may be TRBD2 (5 bases). The V end lost 5 bases, the J end lost 3 bases, and 14 bases lay between the germline ends. There are 14 residues in the CDR3. Germline V gene sequence: CDR1 MNHNS, CDR2 SASEGT. The CDR3 coding sequence is TGTGCCAGCAGTCCAGGTAGCGCCTTCTACGAGCAGTACTTC. Translated: CASSPGSAFYEQYF.

The chain has TRBV4-1 and TRBJ2-1; TRBD2 might be the D (5 bases). Germline CDR1 is MGHRA and CDR2 is YSYEKL. CDR3 size: 16 residues. Trimming left V 4 bases short and J 5 bases short, with 18 bases between. The CDR3 sequence: CASSPRTWDWDNEQFF. In nucleotides, the CDR3 is TGCGCCAGCAGCCCTCGGACTTGGGATTGGGACAATGAGCAGTTCTTC.

The V call is TRBV7-9, the J call TRBJ2-1, with 7 bases lining up with TRBD2. Unmatched junction bases numbered 7, after V lost 5 bases and J lost 9 bases. The CDR3 has 13 amino acids. CDR1 is SEHNR and CDR2 is FQNEAQ in the germline V gene (reference sequence). The CDR3 DNA reads TGTGCCAGCAGCGCCCCCGGGGGGACTGAGCAGTTCTTC. Protein product: CASSAPGGTEQFF.

The sample holds many counts of this clonotype. The rearrangement uses TRBV7-9 and TRBJ2-7; D tentatively fits TRBD1 or TRBD2 (5 bases each). The V end lost 5 bases, the J end lost 0 bases, and 20 bases lay between the germline ends. From germline, CDR1 is SEHNR and CDR2 FQNEAQ (reference sequence). The CDR3 contains 17 residues. CDR3 residues: CASSPKVSEGSSYEQYF. The CDR3, as DNA: TGTGCCAGCAGCCCTAAAGTATCTGAGGGGAGCTCCTACGAGCAGTACTTC.

This clonotype has just a few counts. This chain connects TRBV20-1 to TRBJ1-2; TRBD1 matches 12 bases. Germline lookup yields CDR1 DFQATT and CDR2 SNEGSKA (reference sequence). The CDR3 has 17 residues. With 3 bases clipped from V and 7 bases from J, the junction kept 15 bases outside the gene matches. The CDR3 loop is CSASSTVGGQGASGYTF. In nucleotides, the CDR3 is TGCAGTGCTAGTTCGACGGTTGGGGGACAGGGGGCGAGTGGCTACACCTTC.

V gene TRBV19 combines with J gene TRBJ1-2, with D possibly TRBD1 on 6 matching bases. Trimming cost V 5 bases and J 4 bases, with 20 bases left between them. Germline V gene data show CDR1 as LNHDA and CDR2 as SQIVND (reference sequence). The CDR3 has 16 amino acids. As DNA, the CDR3 is TGTGCCAGTAGTTCGACCCTAGAGGACAGATCCTATGGCTACACCTTC. Translating it yields CASSSTLEDRSYGYTF.

J is TRBJ2-7 and V is TRBV7-9; a weak D match, TRBD1 (7 bases). The CDR3 spans 19 residues. CDR1 and CDR2 from the germline V gene are SEHNR and FQNEAQ (reference sequence). The CDR3 sequence: CANSLGDNLTGRLSSEQYV. The DNA for the CDR3 is TGTGCCAACAGCTTAGGTGATAATCTGACAGGGAGGTTGTCGAGCGAGCAGTACGTC.

This clonotype was picked up a small number of times. V is TRBV4-3 and J is TRBJ1-1, with D possibly being TRBD1 (5 bases). V lost 0 bases and J lost 0, with 11 bases in between. In germline, CDR1 is LGHNA, CDR2 YSLEER. The CDR3 extends over 16 amino acids. The CDR3 nucleotides are TGCGCCAGCAGCCAAGATAGGGGACGGATGAACACTGAAGCTTTCTTT. This translates into CASSQDRGRMNTEAFF.

This clonotype showed up many times. V gene TRBV7-6 combines with J gene TRBJ2-7; either TRBD1 or TRBD2 may supply D (5 bases each). The V end lost 4 bases, the J end lost 2 bases, and 12 bases lay between the germline ends. The CDR3 is 14 residues long. CDR1 and CDR2 (germline): SGHVS, FNYEAQ. The CDR3 sequence: CASSSGDGTYEQYF. The CDR3, as DNA: TGTGCCAGCAGCTCCGGGGACGGTACCTACGAGCAGTACTTC.

This clonotype was detected a few times. The chain has TRBV7-9 and TRBJ1-1; D ambiguous. The V and J ends lost 4 bases and 7 bases respectively, with 7 bases between them. The CDR3 contains 11 residues. In germline, CDR1 is SEHNR, CDR2 FQNEAQ (reference sequence). As DNA, the CDR3 is TGTGCCAGCAGCTCCCGGGTTGAAGCTTTCTTT. Translated: CASSSRVEAFF.

In its sample, this clonotype was seen many times. The genes are TRBV7-9 and TRBJ2-3, with TRBD1 as a possible D gene (5 bases). The CDR3 runs 18 residues. Per germline, CDR1 SEHNR and CDR2 FQNEAQ (reference sequence). Trimming removed 5 bases from V and 0 bases from J, with 21 bases in between. The CDR3 is CASSLYFKWGPSTDTQYF. For the CDR3, the DNA is TGTGCCAGCAGCCTCTACTTTAAGTGGGGCCCGAGCACAGATACGCAGTATTTT. Combining the CDR3 with reference TRBV7-9 and TRBJ2-3 gives the whole variable domain DTGVSQNPRHKITKRGQNVTFRCDPISEHNRLYWYRQTLGQGPEFLTYFQNEAQLEKSRLLSDRFSAERPKGSFSTLEIQRTEQGDSAMYLCASSLYFKWGPSTDTQYFGPGTRLTVL.

About this clonotype itself: A much larger clone sits a single nucleotide away, making a read error possible. The chain has TRBV4-1 and TRBJ1-1; 11 nucleotides align to TRBD1. V trimming: 4 bases; J trimming: 1 base; junction bases outside the gene matches: 8. This CDR3 comprises 17 residues. Germline loops: CDR1 MGHRA, CDR2 YSYEKL. The CDR3 loop reads CASSRGQGAYTNTEAFF. The CDR3 nucleotides read TGCGCCAGCAGCCGTGGACAGGGGGCATACACGAACACTGAAGCTTTCTTT.

This clonotype was detected only a few times. V and J are TRBV4-1 and TRBJ2-1; D not certain. The CDR3 totals 12 residues. Per the germline V gene, CDR1 is MGHRA and CDR2 is YSYEKL. The V end was cut by 0 bases, the J end by 6 bases, with 3 bases between. This CDR3 reads CASSQDVNEQFF. The CDR3 DNA reads as TGCGCCAGCAGCCAAGATGTCAATGAGCAGTTCTTC.

The V call is TRBV15, the J call TRBJ1-2; D perhaps matches TRBD1 (5 bases). The CDR3 has 16 residues. V shed 0 bases and J shed 3 bases, with 14 bases lying between them. The germline V gene encodes CDR1 LNHNV and CDR2 YYDKDF (reference sequence). The CDR3 loop is CATSREDAGPYYGYTF. Here the CDR3 DNA reads TGTGCCACCAGCAGAGAAGACGCAGGGCCGTACTATGGCTACACCTTC.

This clonotype was picked up many times. This chain uses TRBV5-1 with TRBJ1-1; a weak D match, TRBD1 (5 bases). Trimming cost V 1 base and J 1 base, with 11 bases left between them. This CDR3 spans 15 amino acids. Germline CDR1 and CDR2: SGHRS and YFSETQ. The CDR3: CASSLKAGTNTEAFF. The DNA for the CDR3 is TGCGCCAGCAGCTTGAAGGCAGGGACGAACACTGAAGCTTTCTTT.

V gene TRBV2 combines with J gene TRBJ1-3; D gene unclear. Germline V gene data show CDR1 as SNHLY and CDR2 as FYNNEI. The V end lost 6 bases, the J end lost 4 bases, and 7 bases lay between the germline ends. This CDR3 has 12 amino acids. CDR3 residues: CASRGVGNTIYF. CDR3 DNA sequence: TGTGCCAGCAGGGGTGTCGGAAACACCATATATTTT.

In its sample, this clonotype was seen a few times. This sequence joins TRBV6-1 and TRBJ2-7; 8 bases are a match to TRBD1. This CDR3 is built from 15 residues. J gave up 7 bases and V 3 bases, and 11 bases lay outside the gene matches. The germline V gene encodes CDR1 MNHNS and CDR2 SASEGT. The CDR3 sequence is CASSDPARQGLEQYV. CDR3 DNA sequence: TGTGCCAGCAGTGACCCCGCTCGACAGGGGTTAGAGCAGTACGTC.